This T cell receptor (beta chain) was sequenced for a study of T cells after yellow fever vaccination. The wider study: Libraries from low-cell-number fractions were prepared with the SMART-Seq v4 Ultra Low Input RNA kit. Regarding the study as a whole: It was a weaker secondary response, yet one that peaked faster, at day 5 versus 15. Subsequent booster samples again held most clones from primary vaccination (less than 98% CD4, roughly 91% CD8). Relatively few clonotypes were ones that appeared in both CD4 and CD8 compartments.

CDR1 and CDR2 (germline): SGHTA, FQGNSA. This CDR3 is built from 14 residues. The V end was cut by 1 base, the J end by 4 bases, with 10 bases between. MiXCR, applied by TCRdb to the 5' RACE reads, yields one record per CDR3 protein. The sample has 300,000 to 450,000 distinct CDR3 sequences; more than 5.5% are singletons. This clonotype turned up a few times. What it binds is not known. The sequencing here drew on PBMCs, taken 5 days after the yellow fever booster vaccination. V usage is TRBV7-2 and J usage is TRBJ2-5; unclear D gene. The sequence was collected from a man under 40 who received the YFV17D yellow fever vaccine. CDR3 protein: CASSLVAYGETQYF. For the CDR3, the DNA is TGTGCCAGCAGCTTAGTAGCCTACGGAGAGACCCAGTACTTC.